The 27 T cell receptor beta chains below all came from one sample that was sequenced in a study of T-cell reconstitution after alpha-beta-depleted transplantation in children. Unique molecular identifiers were built into the TCRbeta library. From the PCR reads, TCRdb called clonotypes with MiXCR, one entry per CDR3 protein. Among about 580,000 distinct CDR3 sequences listed, 23% were seen once. This specimen consisted of PBMCs, mostly from graft donor cells, obtained 360 days after TCRalphabeta/CD19-depleted stem cell transplant. These receptors all come from a boy in the first two years of life who had a stem cell transplant for acute myeloid leukemia, so the T cells may come from the graft donor.

There are a few counts of this clonotype. The chain uses TRBV20-1 and TRBJ2-5; 11 nucleotides match TRBD2. This CDR3 spans 17 amino acids. After removal of 3 bases from V and 6 bases from J, the junction contained 15 bases not matched to a gene. Germline loops: CDR1 DFQATT, CDR2 SNEGSKA (reference sequence). CDR3 nucleotide sequence: TGCAGTGCTAGTGAGCCACTAGCGGGGGCCTTCAGAAAGACCCAGTACTTC. It translates to CSASEPLAGAFRKTQYF.

The chain carries TRBV20-1 and TRBJ1-2; 9 nucleotides align to TRBD1. CDR1 and CDR2 from the germline V gene are DFQATT and SNEGSKA (reference sequence). V gave up 3 bases and J gave up 9 bases; unmatched junction bases: 8. The CDR3 contains 13 residues. The DNA for the CDR3 is TGCAGTGCTAGGCGGGACAGGGCATCTCGCTACACCTTC. Protein product: CSARRDRASRYTF.

The sample holds many counts of this clonotype. The rearrangement links TRBV5-1 to TRBJ1-6, with a tentative D call TRBD1 (5 bases). There are 16 residues in the CDR3. Trimming removed 4 bases from V and 6 bases from J, with 17 bases in between. The germline gives CDR1 SGHRS, CDR2 YFSETQ. The CDR3 bases are TGCGCCAGCAGCCCGGGGCGGGACGACGGTAATTCACCCCTCCACTTT. Translated, it gives CASSPGRDDGNSPLHF. Full variable domain (remainder filled in from reference TRBV5-1 and TRBJ1-6): KAGVTQTPRYLIKTRGQQVTLSCSPISGHRSVSWYQQTPGQGLQFLFEYFSETQRNKGNFPGRFSGRQFSNSRSEMNVSTLELGDSALYLCASSPGRDDGNSPLHFGNGTRLTVT.

The V call is TRBV10-3, the J call TRBJ1-2, with D possibly TRBD1 on 5 matching bases. CDR3 length equals 17 residues. CDR1 is ENHRY and CDR2 is SYGVKD in the germline V gene. Trimming removed 3 bases from V and 3 bases from J, with 20 bases in between. CDR3 region: CAISDAPGREEHYGYTF. DNA for the CDR3: TGTGCCATCAGTGACGCTCCGGGCAGGGAGGAGCACTATGGCTACACCTTC.

This clonotype was observed a handful of times. The chain employs TRBV29-1 and TRBJ2-3; TRBD1 matches 7 bases. V lost 4 bases and J lost 8; bases outside the gene matches: 9. CDR1 and CDR2 from the germline V gene are SQVTM and ANQGSEA. The CDR3 sequence is 13 residues long. CDR3 sequence (DNA): TGCAGCGTTGTTGAGCGCTCAGGGGGTACGCAGTATTTT. Translation: CSVVERSGGTQYF.

The sample holds a few counts of this clonotype. The chain uses TRBV27 and TRBJ1-6; possibly TRBD1 for D (6 bases). CDR1 is MNHEY, CDR2 SMNVEV, per germline (reference sequence). The germline V and J ends were trimmed by 2 bases and 7 bases, with 12 bases remaining between them. The CDR3 has 15 amino acids. CDR3 bases: TGTGCCAGCAGTTTAGGGGGGACACTGAATTCACCCCTCCACTTT. Translation: CASSLGGTLNSPLHF.

This clonotype was observed a handful of times. The chain joins TRBV12-3 or TRBV12-4 to TRBJ1-5, with a tentative D call TRBD1 (5 bases). Trimming shortened V by 2 bases and J by 0 bases, and 8 bases separated the two germline ends. This CDR3 contains 15 residues. For the CDR3, the DNA is TGTGCCAGCAGTTTAACAGGAACTAGCAATCAGCCCCAGCATTTT. Amino acids: CASSLTGTSNQPQHF.

This clonotype was seen a handful of times. The chain has TRBV20-1 and TRBJ2-3, with TRBD1 identical over 7 bases. V shed 0 bases, J shed 6 bases, and the junction held 9 bases outside the gene matches. Germline lookup yields CDR1 DFQATT and CDR2 SNEGSKA (reference sequence). This CDR3 region has 15 residues. CDR3 nucleotides: TGCAGTGCTAGAGATCGGAGACAGGGTACTGATACGCAGTATTTT. It codes for CSARDRRQGTDTQYF.

The chain joins TRBV20-1 to TRBJ2-7, with TRBD2 identical over 9 bases. Germline CDR1 DFQATT, CDR2 SNEGSKA (reference sequence). The CDR3 has 13 amino acids. With V trimmed by 3 bases and J by 7 bases, 7 bases remained unmatched. CDR3 in amino acids: CSASAGLAFEQYV. The DNA of the CDR3 is TGCAGTGCTAGTGCGGGACTAGCCTTTGAGCAGTACGTC.

In its sample, this clonotype was seen a few times. The chain employs TRBV6-1 and TRBJ1-1; TRBD1 is a possible D gene (5 bases). V lost 6 bases, J lost 0 bases, and 14 bases lay in between. The CDR3 extends over 15 amino acids. In germline, CDR1 is MNHNS, CDR2 SASEGT. The CDR3 region is CASRRGDQMNTEAFF. The DNA for the CDR3 is TGTGCCAGCAGGCGGGGGGACCAAATGAACACTGAAGCTTTCTTT.

This clonotype was seen ten or more times. This chain connects TRBV21-1 to TRBJ2-7; the table names TRBD2, a call not compared with the DNA. TRBV21-1 is listed as a pseudogene. CDR3 length: 14 amino acids. CDR3 DNA: TGTGCCAGCACCGAGACCCCACCCGACTACGAGCAGTACTTC. Translation: CASTETPPDYEQYF.

V is TRBV2 and J is TRBJ2-3; 9 positions match TRBD2. J was trimmed by 1 base and V by 4 bases; bases with no gene match: 15. Germline CDR1 is SNHLY and CDR2 is FYNNEI. The CDR3 has 19 amino acids. In DNA, the CDR3 is TGTGCCAGCAGTGGACTAGCGGAAGATGCCTCGGTGGGCACAGATACGCAGTATTTT. Amino acids: CASSGLAEDASVGTDTQYF.

About this clonotype itself: This may be a read error: a much more frequent sequence differs by one nucleotide. The CDR3 does not close with the conserved phenylalanine or tryptophan, likely indicating a read error. The chain links TRBV20-1 to TRBJ1-1; TRBD1 might be the D (6 bases). V lost 4 bases, J lost 2 bases, and 14 bases lay in between. From germline, CDR1 is DFQATT and CDR2 SNEGSKA (reference sequence). This CDR3 spans 14 amino acids. The CDR3 nucleotides are TGCAGTGCTAAAAGACAGGATATCAACACTGAAGCTTTCTAT. This sequence encodes CSAKRQDINTEAFY.

This clonotype turned up a few times. V is TRBV12-3 or TRBV12-4 and J is TRBJ1-1, with D maybe TRBD1 (5 bases). The CDR3 runs 16 residues. V lost 5 bases, J lost 1 base, and 17 bases lay in between. CDR3 bases: TGTGCCAGCAGTCCGAGAGGTAGGGGAGGGAACACTGAAGCTTTCTTT. Translating it yields CASSPRGRGGNTEAFF.

At least ten counts were recorded for this clonotype. The V call is TRBV10-3, the J call TRBJ2-1; possibly TRBD1 for D (5 bases). Trimming shortened V by 3 bases and J by 8 bases, and 8 bases separated the two germline ends. The CDR3 runs to 12 residues. CDR1 and CDR2 (germline): ENHRY, SYGVKD. The CDR3 DNA reads TGTGCCATCAGTGAAGGGGTCCATGAGCAGTTCTTC. It specifies CAISEGVHEQFF.

The chain couples TRBV20-1 to TRBJ2-7; TRBD1 matches at 9 bases. Germline CDR1 is DFQATT and CDR2 is SNEGSKA (reference sequence). The CDR3 has 14 residues. After removal of 6 bases from V and 5 bases from J, the junction contained 11 bases not matched to a gene. The CDR3, as DNA: TGCAGTGCCATGTCTGGACAGGGGCTGCACGAGCAGTACTTC. Encoded protein: CSAMSGQGLHEQYF.

V and J are TRBV7-6 and TRBJ2-1, with unresolved D. Germline loops: CDR1 SGHVS, CDR2 FNYEAQ. This CDR3 contains 15 residues. The V end was cut by 4 bases, the J end by 5 bases, with 15 bases between. For the CDR3, the DNA is TGTGCCAGCAGCTATTTGTCTGGAAGAAACAATGAGCAGTTCTTC. Its protein product is CASSYLSGRNNEQFF.

The rearrangement uses TRBV4-2 and TRBJ2-5; the D is unclear. There are 13 residues in the CDR3. The germline CDR1 and CDR2 sequences are LGHNA and YNFKEQ. V lost 0 bases, J lost 7 bases, and 9 bases lay in between. Here the CDR3 DNA reads TGTGCCAGCAGCCAAGATGTGGTTAGGACCCAGTACTTC. This translates into CASSQDVVRTQYF.

This clonotype turned up a few times. V and J are TRBV20-1 and TRBJ2-2; D is possibly TRBD1 or TRBD2 (5 bases each). CDR1 and CDR2 (germline): DFQATT, SNEGSKA (reference sequence). V lost 1 base, J lost 6 bases, and 15 bases lay in between. The CDR3 extends over 15 amino acids. DNA for the CDR3: TGCAGTGCTAGAGGAGGGCCCAGGGACGCCGGGGAGCTGTTTTTT. It is translated as CSARGGPRDAGELFF.

In regard to this clonotype: One end of the junction fails to match germline, which may point to a read error. The J gene is TRBJ1-1, the V gene TRBV6-5; no reliable D call. The CDR3 has 14 residues. Germline V CDR1 and CDR2: MNHEY, SVGAGI. The CDR3 DNA follows: TGTGCCAGCAGTTACTCGGACGTGAACTCTGAAGCTTTCTTT. This gives the protein CASSYSDVNSEAFF.

This clonotype was seen at least ten times. The gene calls are TRBV25-1 and TRBJ1-1; D remains ambiguous. The CDR3 loop spans 10 amino acids. Trimming took 4 bases from V and 10 from J, leaving 7 bases between them. The germline V gene has CDR1 MGHDK and CDR2 SYGVNS. The CDR3 nucleotides are TGTGCCAGCAGTGGAGGGAGAGCTTTCTTT. Amino acids: CASSGGRAFF.

The chain has TRBV6-1 and TRBJ1-5, with D perhaps TRBD1 (6 bases). Trimming pared 5 bases from V and 7 bases from J, leaving 9 bases between. CDR3 size: 12 residues. The V gene's germline CDR1 is MNHNS and CDR2 SASEGT. As DNA, the CDR3 is TGTGCCAGCAGTTCGGACAGACAGCCCCAGCATTTT. This gives the protein CASSSDRQPQHF.

The chain recombines TRBV20-1 with TRBJ1-3; D is possibly TRBD1 (5 bases). There are 15 residues in the CDR3. V lost 3 bases, J lost 0 bases, and 12 bases lay in between. CDR1 is DFQATT and CDR2 is SNEGSKA in the germline V gene (reference sequence). For the CDR3, the DNA is TGCAGTGCTAGCGGGGCTGCGAGCTCTGGAAACACCATATATTTT. This gives the protein CSASGAASSGNTIYF.

The CDR3 DNA reads TGTGCCACCAGGGCGACAGGGCTGTACGTC. Translation: CATRATGLYV. The genes are TRBV24-1 and TRBJ2-7, with 7 positions matching TRBD1. Per germline, CDR1 KGHDR and CDR2 SFDVKD. V lost 7 bases to trimming and J lost 12 bases; unmatched junction nucleotides: 5. The CDR3 extends over 10 amino acids.

This rearrangement joins TRBV15 to TRBJ1-1; TRBD1 matches at 7 bases. The CDR3 is made up of 14 amino acids. The junction had 10 bases not matched to a gene; V was cut back by 5 bases and J by 7 bases. The germline gives CDR1 LNHNV, CDR2 YYDKDF (reference sequence). The CDR3 DNA reads as TGTGCCACCAGCGGTCAAAGGGGGCGAGGTGAAGCTTTCTTT. This encodes CATSGQRGRGEAFF.

This clonotype was seen ten or more times. V and J are TRBV4-3 and TRBJ2-2; 8 nucleotides line up with TRBD2. Germline CDR1 LGHNA, CDR2 YSLEER. The ends lost 4 bases at V and 3 bases at J; junction bases unmatched: 4. This CDR3 contains 15 residues. The CDR3: CASSRMTSDTGELFF. CDR3 nucleotide sequence: TGCGCCAGCAGCCGTATGACTAGCGACACCGGGGAGCTGTTTTTT.

This clonotype was seen at least ten times. This chain uses TRBV3-1 with TRBJ2-6; perhaps TRBD1 as D (6 bases). The CDR3 contains 16 residues. Germline lookup yields CDR1 LGHDT and CDR2 YNNKEL (reference sequence). V was shortened by 4 bases and J by 0 bases, with 10 bases between the two germline ends. CDR3 sequence: CASSRTVFSGANVLTF. DNA for the CDR3: TGTGCCAGCAGCCGGACAGTTTTCTCTGGGGCCAACGTCCTGACTTTC.